The 22 T cell receptor beta chains presented below share a single source sample, sequenced in a study of regulatory T cells in long-lasting Graves disease. Building the TCR beta libraries relied on iRepertoire HTBI primers, and CDR3 regions underwent Arm-PCR. TCRdb re-called the multiplex PCR reads with MiXCR, one entry per CDR3 protein. This repertoire shows a few hundred thousand distinct CDR3 sequences, about 12% found once; its top ten account for approximately 20%. Time point denoted: newly diagnosed GD, antithyroid drugs for less than 3 months. PBMCs were the source of the RNA used for TCR sequencing. These data were also filed under a second study, of T cells in Graves' hyperthyroidism and ophthalmopathy.

The sequencing here drew on peripheral blood mononuclear cells (PBMCs), taken at new diagnosis, from a patient treated with antithyroid drugs. These receptors all come from a woman in her late teens or twenties with Graves disease.

This clonotype was detected only a few times. One junction end does not reproduce the germline sequence, and a read error may be involved. CDR3 sequence reads: CSVRAPNF. The CDR3 coding sequence is TGCAGCGTTCGGGCCCCAAACTTC. The chain couples TRBV29-1 to TRBJ1-2; D is ambiguous. This CDR3 contains 8 residues. Germline values: CDR1 SQVTM, CDR2 ANQGSEA. Based on the CDR3 plus reference TRBV29-1 and TRBJ1-2, the full variable domain is SAVISQKPSRDICQRGTSLTIQCQVDSQVTMMFWYRQQPGQSLTLIATANQGSEATYESGFVIDKFPISRPNLTFSTLTVSNMSPEDSSIYLCSVRAPNFGSGTRLTVV.

This clonotype occurred many times. The chain links TRBV19 to TRBJ1-2, with 11 bases that match TRBD1. Trimming at V came to 5 bases and at J to 9 bases, leaving 11 bases not matched to a gene. CDR3 length equals 15 residues. Germline V CDR1 and CDR2: LNHDA, SQIVND (reference sequence). The CDR3, as DNA: TGTGCCAGTAGTCCCTGGACAGGGGGCGAGCCTCGCTACACCTTC. It specifies CASSPWTGGEPRYTF. The full variable domain, its missing parts supplied by reference TRBV19 and TRBJ1-2, is DGGITQSPKYLFRKEGQNVTLSCEQNLNHDAMYWYRQDPGQGLRLIYYSQIVNDFQKGDIAEGYSVSREKKESFPLTVTSAQKNPTAFYLCASSPWTGGEPRYTFGSGTRLTVV.

This clonotype was seen at least ten times. The rearrangement joins TRBV20-1 to TRBJ2-2; 9 bases fit TRBD2. The germline V gene encodes CDR1 DFQATT and CDR2 SNEGSKA (reference sequence). There are 14 residues in the CDR3. V was pared by 3 bases and J by 6 bases, with 5 bases of the junction left unmatched. CDR3 residues: CSASGLARAGELFF. CDR3 coding DNA: TGCAGTGCTAGTGGACTAGCGAGGGCCGGGGAGCTGTTTTTT.

This clonotype was detected only once. A much larger clonotype is one base distant, so this may be a read error. This rearrangement joins TRBV29-1 to TRBJ1-5, with 8 bases matching TRBD1. The CDR3 runs 15 residues. Germline V gene sequence: CDR1 SQVTM, CDR2 ANQGSEA. For the CDR3, the DNA is TGCAGCGTTATGACAGGGGCGAGTGGCAATCAGCCCCGGCATTTT. This translates into CSVMTGASGNQPRHF. Based on the CDR3 plus reference TRBV29-1 and TRBJ1-5, the full variable domain is SAVISQKPSRDICQRGTSLTIQCQVDSQVTMMFWYRQQPGQSLTLIATANQGSEATYESGFVIDKFPISRPNLTFSTLTVSNMSPEDSSIYLCSVMTGASGNQPRHFGDGTRLSIL.

This clonotype was seen ten or more times. The rearrangement uses TRBV5-6 and TRBJ2-2, with D possibly matching TRBD2 (6 bases). The germline gives CDR1 SGHDT, CDR2 YYEEEE. The CDR3 spans 15 residues. Trimming stripped 0 bases from V and 4 bases from J, with 10 bases between. The CDR3 DNA is TGTGCCAGCAGCTTGGGGACTATCTTCACCGGGGAGCTGTTTTTT. This encodes CASSLGTIFTGELFF.

The chain is built from TRBV4-3 and TRBJ2-2, with D possibly matching TRBD1 (5 bases). Germline V gives CDR1 LGHNA, CDR2 YSLEER. Trimming took 6 bases from V and 1 from J, leaving 15 bases between them. The CDR3 contains 16 residues. CDR3 nucleotide sequence: TGCGCCAGCAGACCCTCGCCAGGGCTGAACACCGGGGAGCTGTTTTTT. This translates into CASRPSPGLNTGELFF.

This clonotype came up many times. The V and J genes are TRBV7-2 and TRBJ2-5; perhaps D is TRBD1 or TRBD2 (5 bases each). This CDR3 has 15 residues. Germline values: CDR1 SGHTA, CDR2 FQGNSA. Trimming shortened V by 2 bases and J by 8 bases, and 18 bases separated the two germline ends. The CDR3 nucleotides read TGTGCCAGCAGCTTAACGAGGGGACCCAAGAGAACCCAGTACTTC. This translates into CASSLTRGPKRTQYF. Full variable domain (outside the CDR3, taken from reference TRBV7-2 and TRBJ2-5): GAGVSQSPSNKVTEKGKDVELRCDPISGHTALYWYRQSLGQGLEFLIYFQGNSAPDKSGLPSDRFSAERTGGSVSTLTIQRTQQEDSAVYLCASSLTRGPKRTQYFGPGTRLLVL.

There are a few counts of this clonotype. The chain employs TRBV19 and TRBJ2-1; D unclear. Trimming left V 5 bases short and J 4 bases short, with 15 bases between. This CDR3 has 15 residues. Per the germline V gene, CDR1 is LNHDA and CDR2 is SQIVND (reference sequence). This CDR3 is CASSLQPSGYNEQFF. The CDR3 bases are TGTGCCAGTAGTCTACAACCGTCAGGATACAATGAGCAGTTCTTC.

This clonotype came up many times. This chain connects TRBV5-5 to TRBJ2-5; D might be TRBD1 (6 bases). This CDR3 has 13 amino acids. Deletions cut 1 base from V and 3 bases from J, with 7 bases between. Germline CDR1 reads SGHKS; CDR2 reads YYEKEE (reference sequence). The CDR3 spells CASSLRTEETQYF. CDR3 nucleotide sequence: TGTGCCAGCAGCTTGCGGACAGAAGAGACCCAGTACTTC.

The table lists this clonotype with many counts. V gene TRBV28 combines with J gene TRBJ2-7, with D uncertain. From germline, CDR1 is MDHEN and CDR2 SYDVKM. Trimming pared 6 bases from V and 1 base from J, leaving 10 bases between. This CDR3 region has 13 residues. The CDR3 region has the DNA TGTGCCAGCAGGAAGGGTCTATCCTACGAGCAGTACTTC. Amino acid sequence: CASRKGLSYEQYF.

In this sample, this clonotype turned up many times. This chain connects TRBV6-1 to TRBJ1-5; D may be TRBD1 (6 bases). The CDR3 has 14 amino acids. Germline loops: CDR1 MNHNS, CDR2 SASEGT. V was pared by 8 bases and J by 3 bases, with 14 bases between. The CDR3 here is CASSGGYTNQPQHF. CDR3 sequence (DNA): TGTGCCAGCTCCGGGGGCTATACCAATCAGCCCCAGCATTTT.

There are many counts of this clonotype. This chain links TRBV11-1 with TRBJ2-1; 13 bases agree with TRBD2. The J segment lost 5 bases and the V segment lost 5 bases, leaving 6 bases of the junction unmatched. The CDR3 runs 16 residues. CDR1 is SGHAT, CDR2 FQDESV, per germline (reference sequence). The CDR3 loop reads CASSPGLAGMNNEQFF. The DNA of the CDR3 is TGTGCCAGCAGCCCGGGACTAGCGGGGATGAACAATGAGCAGTTCTTC.

This clonotype has ten or more counts. CDR3 DNA sequence: TGTGCCAGCAGCCCCCCTCATGGTGGAGACGGGGAGCTGTTTTTT. Amino acid sequence: CASSPPHGGDGELFF. This chain links TRBV3-1 with TRBJ2-2; unclear D gene. The CDR3 sequence is 15 residues long. From germline, CDR1 is LGHDT and CDR2 YNNKEL (reference sequence). Trimming removed 4 bases at V and 7 bases at J, with 16 bases between.

This clonotype was detected ten times or more. The rearrangement joins TRBV6-1 to TRBJ2-3; 7 bases match TRBD2. CDR1 and CDR2 from the germline V gene are MNHNS and SASEGT. This CDR3 is built from 15 residues. J lost 1 base, V lost 6 bases, and 7 bases had no gene match. CDR3: CASRREPVGTDTQYF. CDR3 sequence (DNA): TGTGCCAGCAGGCGGGAGCCCGTGGGCACAGATACGCAGTATTTT.

Regarding this clonotype: A much larger clone sits a single nucleotide away, making a read error possible. V usage is TRBV2 and J usage is TRBJ2-5, with D perhaps TRBD1 (5 bases). The CDR3 length is 17 residues. Germline assignment: CDR1 SNHLY and CDR2 FYNNEI. The CDR3 bases are TGTGCCAGCAGTCTCCGGTTCCCGGGTTGGGGCCAAGAGACCCGGTACTTC. Translated: CASSLRFPGWGQETRYF.

This clonotype was detected ten times or more. The chain carries TRBV5-1 and TRBJ1-1; D is uncertain. The V end lost 4 bases, the J end lost 0 bases, and 10 bases lay between the germline ends. The CDR3 totals 14 residues. In germline, CDR1 is SGHRS, CDR2 YFSETQ. The CDR3 reads CASSTRSLNTEAFF. DNA of the CDR3: TGCGCCAGCAGCACCCGCAGTCTGAACACTGAAGCTTTCTTT.

This clonotype was picked up many times. V is TRBV10-3 and J is TRBJ2-1; no firm D call. The germline CDR1 and CDR2 sequences are ENHRY and SYGVKD. CDR3 length: 11 residues. V dropped 0 bases and J dropped 10 bases, with 4 bases sitting between them. The DNA for the CDR3 is TGTGCCATCAGTGAGTCGGCCGAGCAGTTCTTC. Protein product: CAISESAEQFF.

There are a few counts of this clonotype. The rearrangement joins TRBV6-1 to TRBJ2-4; TRBD2 aligns across 10 bases. CDR3 length: 16 residues. The V and J ends lost 6 bases and 5 bases, in that order; junction bases with no gene match: 10. The V gene's germline CDR1 is MNHNS and CDR2 SASEGT. The CDR3 region is CASSLAGTSEENIQYF. CDR3 nucleotides: TGTGCCAGCAGCCTTGCCGGGACTAGCGAGGAAAACATTCAGTACTTC.

This clonotype was observed a few times. The J gene is TRBJ1-2, the V gene TRBV7-9; D uncertain. Germline V lookup: CDR1 SEHNR, CDR2 FQNEAQ (reference sequence). V dropped 3 bases and J dropped 2 bases, with 10 bases sitting between them. The CDR3 totals 14 residues. CDR3 nucleotide sequence: TGTGCCAGCAGCTTCCACCAAACGAACTATGGCTACACCTTC. It specifies CASSFHQTNYGYTF. The full variable domain, completed using reference TRBV7-9 and TRBJ1-2, is DTGVSQNPRHKITKRGQNVTFRCDPISEHNRLYWYRQTLGQGPEFLTYFQNEAQLEKSRLLSDRFSAERPKGSFSTLEIQRTEQGDSAMYLCASSFHQTNYGYTFGSGTRLTVV.

This clonotype was seen at least ten times. The chain is built from TRBV2 and TRBJ2-3; TRBD1 is a possible D gene (5 bases). The ends were cut back, 3 bases at V and 0 bases at J, with 16 bases in the middle. Germline CDR1 and CDR2: SNHLY and FYNNEI. The CDR3 has 17 residues. CDR3 nucleotide sequence: TGTGCCAGCAGTGAGGATTTAGGGGTTCGGAGCACAGATACGCAGTATTTT. Amino acids: CASSEDLGVRSTDTQYF.

The chain is built from TRBV10-3 and TRBJ1-1, with D perhaps matching TRBD1 (6 bases). Trimming cost V 10 bases and J 4 bases, with 16 bases left between them. CDR1 is ENHRY, CDR2 SYGVKD, per germline. This CDR3 contains 13 residues. The CDR3 reads CATTGALSTEAFF. For the CDR3, the DNA is TGTGCCACCACGGGGGCGCTGAGCACTGAAGCTTTCTTT.

This clonotype was recorded many times. The rearrangement uses TRBV7-9 and TRBJ2-7, with D uncertain. CDR1 and CDR2 (germline): SEHNR, FQNEAQ (reference sequence). The germline V and J ends were trimmed by 2 bases and 3 bases, with 5 bases remaining between them. The CDR3 is 12 residues long. This CDR3 is CASSLSLYEQYF. CDR3 coding DNA: TGTGCCAGCAGCTTATCACTCTACGAGCAGTACTTC.